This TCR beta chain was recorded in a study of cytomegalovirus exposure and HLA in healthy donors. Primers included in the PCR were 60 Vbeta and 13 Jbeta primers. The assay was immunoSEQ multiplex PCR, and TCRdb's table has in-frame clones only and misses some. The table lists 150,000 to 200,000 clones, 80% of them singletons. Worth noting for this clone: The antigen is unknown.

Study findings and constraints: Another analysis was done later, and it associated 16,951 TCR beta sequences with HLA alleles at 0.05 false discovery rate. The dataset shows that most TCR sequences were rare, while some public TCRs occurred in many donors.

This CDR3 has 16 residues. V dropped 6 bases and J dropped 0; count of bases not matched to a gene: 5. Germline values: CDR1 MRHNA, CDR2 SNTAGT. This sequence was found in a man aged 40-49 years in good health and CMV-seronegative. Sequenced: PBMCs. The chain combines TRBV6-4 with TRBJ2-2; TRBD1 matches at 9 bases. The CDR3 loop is CASRGTGNTNTGELFF. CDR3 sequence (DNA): TGTGCCAGCAGGGGGACAGGGAACACGAACACCGGGGAGCTGTTTTTT.